This T cell receptor beta chain originates from a study of CD8 T cells in ankylosing spondylitis. Study-level findings and limits: Clones that were linked to disease were CD8+ and were relatively rare in peripheral blood. Reactive arthritis synovial fluid and blood previously showed some of these motif variants. Among TCR beta sequences, a motif of several highly homologous variants appeared characteristic of ankylosing spondylitis blood.

5'-RACE, quantitative and with molecular barcodes, yielded the TCR beta libraries. TCRdb redid the calling of the 5' RACE reads with MiXCR, one entry per CDR3 protein. The table includes approximately 110,000 distinct CDR3 sequences, less than 25% detected once. A word on this clonotype: Its antigen is not known.

This CDR3 has 15 residues. Trimming cost V 2 bases and J 6 bases; bases outside gene matches: 9. The germline gives CDR1 MNHEY, CDR2 SVGEGT. This rearrangement joins TRBV6-2 or TRBV6-3 to TRBJ1-2; TRBD1 matches 7 bases. This TCR was sampled from a male donor with ankylosing spondylitis. Sequenced input: synovial fluid, either unsorted or a sorted T cell fraction (not recorded which). The DNA for the CDR3 is TGTGCCAGCAGTTACACGATCCTCGACAGGGATGGCTACACCTTC. Translating it yields CASSYTILDRDGYTF.